This TCR beta chain was captured in a study of shared clonotypes between healthy human individuals. Study-wide results and caveats: Non-shared clonotypes displayed generation probabilities falling below those of clonotypes present in all four donors. In this cohort, only blood was sampled, and tissue repertoires likely differ.

To note about this clone: Antigen: not known.

Germline V gene lookup returns CDR1 KGHSH and CDR2 LQKENI. CDR3 length: 13 residues. Deletions cut 3 bases from V and 5 bases from J, with 8 bases between. The donors, all of them Caucasian adults, lived in Nashville, Tennessee. Sequencing used immunoSEQ multiplex PCR; TCRdb keeps in-frame clones, though not all of them. The data contain over 1.4 million clones, roughly 96% of them singletons. J is TRBJ2-4 and V is TRBV18, with a possible D match to TRBD2 (5 bases). The material sequenced was naive CD4+ T cells sorted from blood. Stated subset: CD45RA+ positively selected. The TCR comes from a man under 40 in good health. In DNA form, the CDR3 reads TGTGCCAGCTCACCCACTAGGGAAAACATTCAGTACTTC. Its protein product is CASSPTRENIQYF.